This record covers a single TCR beta chain. The sample originates from a study of sequential checkpoint blockade in melanoma. Overall study context: Randomization was 1:1 between first-line nivolumab→ipilimumab and ipilimumab→nivolumab. After both sequences, patients received maintenance nivolumab.

The treatment here: randomized to nivolumab then ipilimumab (arm A) or the reverse (arm B). DNA-damaging chemotherapy had not been given to any patient beforehand. Sorted cells were live CD3+CD8+, lacking CD19 and CD56, from PBMCs. Sequenced by immunoSEQ multiplex PCR; TCRdb stores in-frame clones only, minus some. The data show under 20,000 clones, around two thirds seen once. There are 14 residues in the CDR3. V lost 0 bases, J lost 2 bases, and 8 bases lay in between. Germline lookup yields CDR1 KGHSH and CDR2 LQKENI. The specimen was CD8+ T cells sorted from blood (inferred from file names), collected from a patient given nivolumab and ipilimumab in sequence. The origin of this receptor is a human donor with melanoma. The chain has TRBV18 and TRBJ2-7; D is undetermined. The CDR3 spells CASSPPERTYEQYF. DNA of the CDR3: TGTGCCAGCTCACCACCGGAGAGAACCTACGAGCAGTACTTC.